This T cell receptor (beta chain) was identified in a study of cytomegalovirus exposure and HLA in healthy donors. General study points: In a later analysis, HLA-associated TCR beta chains were more clonally expanded than equally common others.

Primers: 60 Vbeta forward and 13 Jbeta reverse. Profiling relied on immunoSEQ multiplex PCR, and the TCRdb table lists in-frame clones only, not all of them. The sample has about 100,000 clones; more than 65% are singletons. Per the germline V gene, CDR1 is SGHVS and CDR2 is FNYEAQ. CDR3 size: 12 residues. V was pared by 11 bases and J by 0 bases, with 8 bases between. With regard to this clone: Its specificity is unknown.

The gene calls are TRBV7-6 and TRBJ1-5, with D unclear. The sequenced sample was PBMCs. This sequence was found in a woman in her fifties or sixties in good health and CMV-seropositive. The CDR3 DNA follows: TGTGCCGGCCGCCGTAGCAATCAGCCCCAGCATTTT. This codes for CAGRRSNQPQHF.